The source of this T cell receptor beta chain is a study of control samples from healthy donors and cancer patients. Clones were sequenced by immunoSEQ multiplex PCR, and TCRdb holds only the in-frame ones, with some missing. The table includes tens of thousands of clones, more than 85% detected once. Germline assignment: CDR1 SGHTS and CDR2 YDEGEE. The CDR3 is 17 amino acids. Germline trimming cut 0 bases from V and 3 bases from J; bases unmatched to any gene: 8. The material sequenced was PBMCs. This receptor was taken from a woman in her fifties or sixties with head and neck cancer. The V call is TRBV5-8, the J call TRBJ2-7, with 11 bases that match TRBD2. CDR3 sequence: CASSLELAGVPFYEQYF. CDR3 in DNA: TGTGCCAGCAGCTTGGAACTAGCGGGAGTCCCCTTCTACGAGCAGTACTTC. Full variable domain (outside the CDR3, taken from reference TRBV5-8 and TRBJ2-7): EAGVTQSPTHLIKTRGQQATLRCSPISGHTSVYWYQQALGLGLQFLLWYDEGEERNRGNFPPRFSGRQFPNYSSELNVNALELEDSALYLCASSLELAGVPFYEQYFGPGTRLTVT.